A selection of T cell receptor beta chains follows, all from one sample in a study of response to subunit inactivated influenza vaccine. TCRdb itself ran the RT-PCR reads through MiXCR, one entry per CDR3 protein. The sample yields under 200,000 distinct CDR3 sequences, approximately 12% seen once. This sample also belongs to another study, concerning T cells expressing NK-cell markers.

The input for sequencing was CD8+ T cells sorted from PBMCs, taken 11 to 12 days after vaccination. Receptors were obtained from a man in his fifties who received an inactivated influenza vaccine. CDR3s include the opening cysteine and the closing phenylalanine or tryptophan.

J: TRBJ1-1; V: TRBV28; CDR3: CASKGALPEAFF
J: TRBJ1-1; V: TRBV29-1; CDR3: CSVGRDRRSDTEAFF
J: TRBJ2-7; V: TRBV7-2; CDR3: CASSFFGSSYEQYF
J: TRBJ2-2; V: TRBV7-8; CDR3: CAISFNTGELFF
J: TRBJ2-1; V: TRBV5-1; CDR3: CASSFDSRTYYNEQFF
J: TRBJ1-2; V: TRBV10-3; CDR3: CAISGGGINYGYTF
J: TRBJ2-3; V: TRBV20-1; CDR3: CSARELAGTTDTQYF
J: TRBJ2-7; V: TRBV20-1; CDR3: CSANEGGGEQYF
J: TRBJ1-5; V: TRBV7-2; CDR3: CASSLTGGYSNQPQHF
J: TRBJ1-1; V: TRBV27; CDR3: CASSRTGVAEAFF
J: TRBJ1-6; V: TRBV7-2; CDR3: CASSHIGVREDSPLHF
J: TRBJ2-7; V: TRBV18; CDR3: CASSPVFSYEQYF
J: TRBJ2-1; V: TRBV7-9; CDR3: CASSLDLASGFNEQFF
J: TRBJ2-2; V: TRBV9; CDR3: CASSASGGQAGELFF
J: TRBJ2-5; V: TRBV20-1; CDR3: CSATNRAQETQYF
J: TRBJ1-6; V: TRBV7-9; CDR3: CASSRYDRVGSPLHF
J: TRBJ2-3; V: TRBV27; CDR3: CASSLLPGLESDTQYF
J: TRBJ2-7; V: TRBV2; CDR3: CASSEARDGSYEQYF
J: TRBJ2-1; V: TRBV20-1; CDR3: CSARDPSGSFNEQFF
J: TRBJ2-6; V: TRBV7-2; CDR3: CASSPAGAGANVLTF
J: TRBJ2-1; V: TRBV2; CDR3: CATEPGQGNNEQFF
J: TRBJ2-3; V: TRBV6-1; CDR3: CASSPTGSSGLITDTQYF
J: TRBJ1-4; V: TRBV7-6; CDR3: CASSLHIQTTATNEKLFF
J: TRBJ1-3; V: TRBV4-3; CDR3: CASSQEVGAGNTIYF
J: TRBJ2-5; V: TRBV6-2/TRBV6-3; CDR3: CASNDRTGYQETQYF
J: TRBJ1-1; V: TRBV10-3; CDR3: CAISESGPMNTEAFF